This T cell receptor (beta chain) was recovered during a study of cytomegalovirus exposure and HLA in healthy donors. Study outcomes and limitations: In a later analysis, TCR beta V- and J-gene trimming was associated with a missense DCLRE1C variant.

A remark on this clone: Its target is not known.

Germline-derived CDR1 and CDR2 are MNHNS and SASEGT. V shed 4 bases, J shed 10 bases, and the junction held 10 bases outside the gene matches. The CDR3 is made up of 15 amino acids. The primer mix had 60 Vbeta and 13 Jbeta primers. The data were produced by immunoSEQ multiplex PCR, yet TCRdb's version contains in-frame clones alone and is incomplete. This sample carries 100,000 to 150,000 clones, about 76% of them seen once, and the ten largest clones take under 15%. The specimen sequenced was PBMCs. This TCR was recovered from a woman aged 60-75 years in good health and CMV-seropositive. This chain links TRBV6-1 with TRBJ1-6, with 7 bases lining up with TRBD1. In DNA form, the CDR3 reads TGTGCCAGCAGTGTTTTCGACAGGGCCCCCTCACCCCTCCACTTT. Its protein is CASSVFDRAPSPLHF.